This T cell receptor (beta chain) originates from a study of control samples from healthy donors and cancer patients. Sequencing was performed with immunoSEQ multiplex PCR; in TCRdb, only in-frame clones are kept and a portion is missing. The sample records more than 85,000 clones, 83% being singletons. Germline V lookup: CDR1 LNHDA, CDR2 SQIVND (reference sequence). The V and J ends lost 4 bases and 5 bases, in that order; junction bases with no gene match: 5. The CDR3 runs to 14 residues. Sequenced input: blood. V is TRBV19 and J is TRBJ2-7, with TRBD2 identical over 10 bases. The TCR sequence derives from a woman aged 45-59 years in good health. CDR3 residues: CASSNSGRSDEQYF. The CDR3 coding sequence is TGTGCCAGTAGTAATAGCGGGAGGAGCGACGAGCAGTACTTC.